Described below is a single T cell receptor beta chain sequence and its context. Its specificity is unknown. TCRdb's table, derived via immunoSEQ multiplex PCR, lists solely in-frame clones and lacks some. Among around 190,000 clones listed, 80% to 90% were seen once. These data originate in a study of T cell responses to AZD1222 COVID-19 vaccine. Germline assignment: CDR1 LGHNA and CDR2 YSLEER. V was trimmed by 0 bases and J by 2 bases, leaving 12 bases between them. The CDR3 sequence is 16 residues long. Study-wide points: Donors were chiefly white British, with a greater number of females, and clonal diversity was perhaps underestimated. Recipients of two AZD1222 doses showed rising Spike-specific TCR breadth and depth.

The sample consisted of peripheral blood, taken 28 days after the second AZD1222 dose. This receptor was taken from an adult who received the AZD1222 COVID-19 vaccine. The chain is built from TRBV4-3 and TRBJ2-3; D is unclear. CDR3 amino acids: CASSQDAEPATDTQYF. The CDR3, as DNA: TGCGCCAGCAGCCAAGACGCGGAGCCGGCCACAGATACGCAGTATTTT.